These 13 T cell receptor beta chains were sequenced from one sample in a study of T cell changes during pregnancy in multiple sclerosis. Profiled with immunoSEQ multiplex PCR; TCRdb holds only in-frame clones, not every one. This sample has 30,000 to 35,000 clones, with about nine tenths found just once. The sample consisted of CD8+ T cells from peripheral blood mononuclear cells, taken in the first trimester of pregnancy. Receptors originate from a female donor with multiple sclerosis, enrolled in a pregnancy study.

The chain carries TRBV27 and TRBJ2-5; 11 bases match TRBD2. The V gene end was trimmed by 7 bases and the J gene end by 2 bases; junction bases not matched to a gene: 9. The CDR3 covers 16 residues. Germline-derived CDR1 and CDR2 are MNHEY and SMNVEV (reference sequence). The CDR3 bases are TGTGCCAGCAAGGGACTAGCGGCCACCACTCAAGAGACCCAGTACTTC. It specifies CASKGLAATTQETQYF.

This clone has ten or more counts. The chain is built from TRBV7-9 and TRBJ2-4; weak D call: TRBD2 (6 bases). The CDR3 sequence is 15 residues long. Germline loops: CDR1 SEHNR, CDR2 FQNEAQ (reference sequence). The V gene lost 5 bases and the J gene lost 6 bases, with 17 bases spanning the gap. The CDR3 nucleotides are TGTGCCAGCAGCCGCGCAGGAGGGGACCTAAACATTCAGTACTTC. This sequence encodes CASSRAGGDLNIQYF.

The chain carries TRBV2 and TRBJ2-2, with 7 nucleotides matching TRBD1. The CDR3 totals 12 residues. J lost 4 bases, V lost 8 bases, and 1 base had no gene match. Per the germline V gene, CDR1 is SNHLY and CDR2 is FYNNEI. For the CDR3, the DNA is TGTGCCAGCGACAGGGCCACCGGGGAGCTGTTTTTT. Its protein is CASDRATGELFF.

In DNA form, the CDR3 reads TGTGCCAGCAGCTACATATGGGGGCACGAGCAGTACTTC. Translation gives CASSYIWGHEQYF. The chain carries TRBV7-9 and TRBJ2-7, with D possibly matching TRBD1 (6 bases). The CDR3 contains 13 residues. Germline CDR1 is SEHNR and CDR2 is FQNEAQ (reference sequence). Trimming removed 4 bases from V and 5 bases from J, with 12 bases in between.

This chain links TRBV4-2 with TRBJ1-1, with TRBD1 matching 12 bases. Trimming cost V 0 bases and J 1 base; bases outside gene matches: 9. The CDR3 is made up of 19 amino acids. Germline CDR1 and CDR2: LGHNA and YNFKEQ. The CDR3 coding sequence is TGTGCCAGCAGCCAAGATCTAGCCGGGACAGGGGGCCCGAACACTGAAGCTTTCTTT. Its protein product is CASSQDLAGTGGPNTEAFF.

The chain employs TRBV27 and TRBJ2-7; TRBD2 matches 13 bases. This CDR3 spans 16 amino acids. Unmatched junction bases numbered 7, after V lost 1 base and J lost 7 bases. Germline CDR1 reads MNHEY; CDR2 reads SMNVEV (reference sequence). The CDR3 spells CASSLLLAGGPGEQYF. The CDR3, as DNA: TGTGCCAGCAGTTTATTACTAGCGGGAGGGCCGGGGGAGCAGTACTTC.

This chain connects TRBV11-2 to TRBJ1-1; 7 bases are shared with TRBD1. Germline V gene lookup returns CDR1 SGHAT and CDR2 FQNNGV. The CDR3 is 13 residues long. With V trimmed by 1 base and J by 5 bases, 1 base remained unmatched. The CDR3 nucleotides are TGTGCCAGCAGCTTAGGCAGGGGGACTGAAGCTTTCTTT. Encoded protein: CASSLGRGTEAFF.

The V and J genes are TRBV4-3 and TRBJ1-4; 7 positions agree with TRBD1. V lost 0 bases and J lost 4; bases outside the gene matches: 8. The CDR3 sequence is 17 residues long. Per germline, CDR1 LGHNA and CDR2 YSLEER. This CDR3 reads CASSQDPGQSFNEKLFF. The CDR3 DNA reads as TGCGCCAGCAGCCAAGATCCGGGACAGAGCTTTAATGAAAAACTGTTTTTT.

This chain connects TRBV19 to TRBJ1-2, with a possible D match to TRBD1 (5 bases). The CDR3 extends over 14 amino acids. Germline V CDR1 and CDR2: LNHDA, SQIVND (reference sequence). V shed 10 bases and J shed 4 bases, with 19 bases lying between them. Here the CDR3 DNA reads TGTGCCACCCCAGCCCCAGGGTCAATCTATGGCTACACCTTC. Its translation: CATPAPGSIYGYTF.

This sequence joins TRBV27 and TRBJ1-1; D uncertain. Germline assignment: CDR1 MNHEY and CDR2 SMNVEV (reference sequence). This CDR3 has 15 residues. Trimming took off 2 bases at V and 0 bases at J, with 10 bases between the two ends. DNA for the CDR3: TGTGCCAGCAGTTTAAGGCTCACAGTGAACACTGAAGCTTTCTTT. It yields the protein CASSLRLTVNTEAFF.

This rearrangement joins TRBV30 to TRBJ1-1; no definite D call. The ends were cut back, 0 bases at V and 0 bases at J, with 5 bases in the middle. CDR1 GTSNPN and CDR2 SVGIG come from the germline V gene (reference sequence). The CDR3 loop spans 13 amino acids. The CDR3 sequence: CAWSVQVNTEAFF. The CDR3 DNA reads TGTGCCTGGAGTGTCCAGGTGAACACTGAAGCTTTCTTT.

The chain employs TRBV28 and TRBJ1-6; possible D gene TRBD1, 6 bases. Trimming left V 3 bases short and J 0 bases short, with 9 bases between. The CDR3 length is 16 residues. The germline gives CDR1 MDHEN, CDR2 SYDVKM. Here the CDR3 reads CASSFQGSSYNSPLHF. DNA of the CDR3: TGTGCCAGCAGTTTCCAGGGGAGCTCCTATAATTCACCCCTCCACTTT.

This chain connects TRBV11-2 to TRBJ2-7; 10 bases align to TRBD1. Germline CDR1 is SGHAT and CDR2 is FQNNGV. Trimming at V came to 0 bases and at J to 5 bases, leaving 4 bases not matched to a gene. The CDR3 is made up of 15 amino acids. CDR3 loop: CASSLEWDRGDEQYF. The CDR3 DNA is TGTGCCAGCAGCTTAGAATGGGACAGGGGTGACGAGCAGTACTTC. Full variable domain (outside the CDR3, taken from reference TRBV11-2 and TRBJ2-7): EAGVAQSPRYKIIEKRQSVAFWCNPISGHATLYWYQQILGQGPKLLIQFQNNGVVDDSQLPKDRFSAERLKGVDSTLKIQPAKLEDSAVYLCASSLEWDRGDEQYFGPGTRLTVT.